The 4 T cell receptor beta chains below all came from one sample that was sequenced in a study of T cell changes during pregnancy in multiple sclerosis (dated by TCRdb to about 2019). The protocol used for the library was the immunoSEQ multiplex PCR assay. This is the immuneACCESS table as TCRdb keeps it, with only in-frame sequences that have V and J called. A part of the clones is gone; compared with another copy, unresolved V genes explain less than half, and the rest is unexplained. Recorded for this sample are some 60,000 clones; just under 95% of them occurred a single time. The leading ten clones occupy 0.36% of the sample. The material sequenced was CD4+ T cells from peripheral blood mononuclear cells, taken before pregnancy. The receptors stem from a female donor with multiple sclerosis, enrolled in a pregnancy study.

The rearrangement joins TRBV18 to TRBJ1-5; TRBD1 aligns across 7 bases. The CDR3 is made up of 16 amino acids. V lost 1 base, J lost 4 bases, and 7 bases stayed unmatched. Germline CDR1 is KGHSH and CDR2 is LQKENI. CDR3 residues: CASSPLGGGVNQPQHF. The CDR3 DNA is TGTGCCAGCTCACCACTTGGAGGGGGCGTTAATCAGCCCCAGCATTTT.

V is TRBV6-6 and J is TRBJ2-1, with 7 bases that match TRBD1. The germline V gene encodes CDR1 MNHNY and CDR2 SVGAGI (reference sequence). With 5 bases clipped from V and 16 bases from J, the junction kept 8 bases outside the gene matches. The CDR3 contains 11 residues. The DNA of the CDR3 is TGTGCCAGCAGTCCAGGGGGTCGAGGATTCTTC. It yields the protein CASSPGGRGFF.

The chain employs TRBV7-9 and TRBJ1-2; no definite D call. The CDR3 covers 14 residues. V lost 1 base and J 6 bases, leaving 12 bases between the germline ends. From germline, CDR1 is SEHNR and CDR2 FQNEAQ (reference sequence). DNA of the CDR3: TGTGCCAGCAGCTTAGTTAGGCAGGTGGATGGCTACACCTTC. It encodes CASSLVRQVDGYTF.

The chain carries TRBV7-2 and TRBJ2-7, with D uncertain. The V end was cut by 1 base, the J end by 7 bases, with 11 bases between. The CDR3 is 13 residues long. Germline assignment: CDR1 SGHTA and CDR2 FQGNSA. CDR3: CASSLEARREQYF. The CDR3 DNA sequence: TGTGCCAGCAGCTTAGAGGCCCGGCGGGAGCAGTACTTC.